This entry lists 2 T cell receptor beta chains sequenced from one sample in a study of T cells after yellow fever vaccination (dated by TCRdb to the late 2010s). The library came from 5' RACE. The instrument given in TCRdb is Illumina NovaSeq 6000. Using fastp trimming at Q25 and MiXCR clonotype assembly, TCRdb reanalyzed the public sequencing data and kept in-frame beta chains. CDR3 protein duplicates are merged, each entry listing the most common genes and DNA. The sample table lists 100,000 to 150,000 distinct CDR3 sequences, roughly 8.2% of them with a count of one. The ten largest account for about two fifths of the sample. Taken with the paper, the label for treatment or condition translates to: live attenuated yellow fever vaccine strain. Sample: CD8+ T cells sorted from PBMCs, taken on the day of the yellow fever booster vaccination. These receptors were collected from a young man who received the YFV17D yellow fever vaccine.

This clonotype was detected only a few times. V gene TRBV5-6 combines with J gene TRBJ2-1; D not certain. This CDR3 contains 15 residues. The V gene's germline CDR1 is SGHDT and CDR2 YYEEEE. The V end was cut by 4 bases, the J end by 5 bases, with 16 bases between. CDR3: CASSRPLGYDNEQFF. CDR3 DNA: TGTGCCAGCAGCCGCCCACTGGGTTACGACAATGAGCAGTTCTTC.

This clonotype was detected a few times. The rearrangement joins TRBV29-1 to TRBJ1-3, with D possibly TRBD1 on 5 matching bases. Germline V lookup: CDR1 SQVTM, CDR2 ANQGSEA. CDR3 length: 12 residues. V gave up 3 bases and J gave up 2 bases, with 5 bases separating them. CDR3 sequence: CSVEGPGNTIYF. CDR3 DNA sequence: TGCAGCGTTGAGGGGCCTGGAAACACCATATATTTT. Full variable domain (remainder filled in from reference TRBV29-1 and TRBJ1-3): SAVISQKPSRDICQRGTSLTIQCQVDSQVTMMFWYRQQPGQSLTLIATANQGSEATYESGFVIDKFPISRPNLTFSTLTVSNMSPEDSSIYLCSVEGPGNTIYFGEGSWLTVV.